These 18 T cell receptor beta chains share one sample of origin, sequenced in a study of blood T cell repertoires in COVID-19. Only in-frame clones appear in the TCRdb table, and some are missing; sequencing was by immunoSEQ multiplex PCR. The sample has 150,000 to 200,000 clones, 90% seen once. Sequencing was performed on peripheral blood. These receptors all stem from a man between 50 and 59 years old with acute or convalescent COVID-19.

This chain links TRBV6-5 with TRBJ2-6; 9 bases fit TRBD1. The trim removed 8 bases at V and 8 bases at J, leaving 13 bases unmatched. Germline V gene lookup returns CDR1 MNHEY and CDR2 SVGAGI. The CDR3 loop spans 16 amino acids. CDR3 nucleotide sequence: TGTGCCAGCGGTTTTTACAGGGGGCAACAGACCAACGTCCTGACTTTC. This encodes CASGFYRGQQTNVLTF.

The J gene is TRBJ1-4, the V gene TRBV28; D not resolved. The CDR3 loop spans 14 amino acids. The V gene lost 7 bases and the J gene lost 5 bases, with 14 bases spanning the gap. Per the germline V gene, CDR1 is MDHEN and CDR2 is SYDVKM. CDR3 coding DNA: TGTGCCAGCACCCCTCCGGGAAGAAATGAAAAACTGTTTTTT. This sequence encodes CASTPPGRNEKLFF. The full variable domain, rest sourced from reference TRBV28 and TRBJ1-4, is DVKVTQSSRYLVKRTGEKVFLECVQDMDHENMFWYRQDPGLGLRLIYFSYDVKMKEKGDIPEGYSVSREKKERFSLILESASTNQTSMYLCASTPPGRNEKLFFGSGTQLSVL.

The V call is TRBV20-1, the J call TRBJ1-6, with D uncertain. V was shortened by 3 bases and J by 14 bases, with 11 bases between the two germline ends. The germline CDR1 and CDR2 sequences are DFQATT and SNEGSKA (reference sequence). This CDR3 spans 11 amino acids. The CDR3 loop reads CSASGRSTLHF. The CDR3 region has the DNA TGCAGTGCTAGTGGGCGGTCTACCCTCCACTTT.

V is TRBV9 and J is TRBJ2-3; TRBD2 aligns across 7 bases. In germline, CDR1 is SGDLS, CDR2 YYNGEE. The CDR3 loop spans 15 amino acids. V trimming: 4 bases; J trimming: 2 bases; junction bases outside the gene matches: 7. CDR3 amino acids: CASSRGLLYTDTQYF. CDR3 in DNA: TGTGCCAGCAGCAGGGGACTACTCTACACAGATACGCAGTATTTT.

This rearrangement joins TRBV6-5 to TRBJ1-2, with D possibly TRBD1 on 6 matching bases. The CDR3 has 14 residues. Germline CDR1 MNHEY, CDR2 SVGAGI. Trimming shortened V by 6 bases and J by 4 bases, and 15 bases separated the two germline ends. In DNA, the CDR3 is TGTGCCAGCAGAGAGGGGGGGGCCAGCTATGGCTACACCTTC. Amino acid sequence: CASREGGASYGYTF.

V is TRBV4-3 and J is TRBJ1-2; 7 bases are shared with TRBD1. This CDR3 comprises 17 residues. The J segment lost 7 bases and the V segment lost 1 base, leaving 15 bases of the junction unmatched. Germline V gene sequence: CDR1 LGHNA, CDR2 YSLEER. The CDR3, as DNA: TGCGCCAGCAGCCAAGGGGACAGTTTAAGACACGGTAGTGGCTACACCTTC. Translating gives CASSQGDSLRHGSGYTF.

This clone was recorded only once. The V and J genes are TRBV7-9 and TRBJ1-4, with D perhaps matching TRBD1 (5 bases). The CDR3 is made up of 16 amino acids. V shed 1 base and J shed 7 bases, with 16 bases lying between them. Germline CDR1 and CDR2: SEHNR and FQNEAQ (reference sequence). The CDR3 reads CASSLGRDGPGEKLFF. The CDR3 DNA sequence: TGTGCCAGCAGCTTAGGGAGGGACGGGCCAGGTGAAAAACTGTTTTTT. The full variable domain, completed using reference TRBV7-9 and TRBJ1-4, is DTGVSQNPRHKITKRGQNVTFRCDPISEHNRLYWYRQTLGQGPEFLTYFQNEAQLEKSRLLSDRFSAERPKGSFSTLEIQRTEQGDSAMYLCASSLGRDGPGEKLFFGSGTQLSVL.

The J gene is TRBJ2-3, the V gene TRBV3-1 (or the pseudogene TRBV3-2); 10 nucleotides match TRBD2. With 0 bases clipped from V and 5 bases from J, the junction kept 5 bases outside the gene matches. This CDR3 spans 16 amino acids. Germline lookup yields CDR1 LGHDT and CDR2 YNNKEL (reference sequence). The CDR3 region has the DNA TGTGCCAGCAGCCAAGAAGGTAGCGGGGGGAAAGATACGCAGTATTTT. Protein product: CASSQEGSGGKDTQYF.

This chain links TRBV6-5 with TRBJ2-7; D call uncertain. CDR1 and CDR2 from the germline V gene are MNHEY and SVGAGI. Trimming pared 6 bases from V and 2 bases from J, leaving 17 bases between. The CDR3 consists of 15 residues. The CDR3 sequence: CASSLSLGSTYEQYF. The DNA for the CDR3 is TGTGCCAGCAGCCTATCCCTAGGATCCACCTACGAGCAGTACTTC.

This clone has more than one count but fewer than ten. This chain connects TRBV4-2 to TRBJ1-1, with D tentatively TRBD1 (6 bases). The CDR3 consists of 14 residues. CDR1 is LGHNA, CDR2 YNFKEQ, per germline. The V end lost 2 bases, the J end lost 1 base, and 8 bases lay between the germline ends. The CDR3 sequence is CASSQNRANTEAFF. The CDR3, as DNA: TGTGCCAGCAGCCAAAACAGGGCGAACACTGAAGCTTTCTTT.

J is TRBJ2-4 and V is TRBV12-3 or TRBV12-4; the D gene is possibly TRBD2 (5 bases). Trimming removed 3 bases at V and 10 bases at J, with 13 bases between. CDR3 length: 13 amino acids. CDR3 sequence reads: CASSLAGARIQYF. The CDR3 bases are TGTGCCAGCAGTTTGGCGGGCGCTCGAATTCAGTACTTC.

The J gene is TRBJ2-4, the V gene TRBV28, with 8 bases lining up with TRBD1. The CDR3 length is 16 residues. Germline CDR1 MDHEN, CDR2 SYDVKM. The J segment lost 5 bases and the V segment lost 1 base, leaving 7 bases of the junction unmatched. The CDR3 reads CASSLFGRGLENIQYF. For the CDR3, the DNA is TGTGCCAGCAGTTTATTTGGCAGGGGGCTGGAAAACATTCAGTACTTC.

The chain is built from TRBV20-1 and TRBJ2-7; D gene ambiguous. Germline-derived CDR1 and CDR2 are DFQATT and SNEGSKA (reference sequence). CDR3 size: 14 residues. The ends were cut back, 3 bases at V and 1 base at J, with 13 bases in the middle. CDR3 DNA: TGCAGTGCTAGTATGGGCCTGGGTTCCTACGAGCAGTACTTC. Translated: CSASMGLGSYEQYF.

V and J are TRBV30 and TRBJ2-5; 12 positions match TRBD2. This CDR3 region has 14 residues. Per germline, CDR1 GTSNPN and CDR2 SVGIG (reference sequence). V shed 2 bases, J shed 4 bases, and the junction held 2 bases outside the gene matches. The CDR3 nucleotides are TGTGCCTGGAGTCTACTAGCGGGGGGAGAGACCCAGTACTTC. Encoded protein: CAWSLLAGGETQYF.

The chain carries TRBV21-1 and TRBJ2-7; the DNA was not used to check the table's D call, TRBD1. TRBV21-1 has pseudogene status. The CDR3 covers 15 residues. The CDR3 protein is CASSNADRGLYEQYV. The CDR3 DNA reads as TGTGCCAGCAGCAATGCGGACAGGGGGCTGTACGAGCAGTACGTC.

The V gene is TRBV7-8, the J gene TRBJ1-1, with TRBD1 matching 7 bases. Looked up from germline, CDR1 is SGHVS and CDR2 is FQNEAQ. The ends lost 5 bases at V and 4 bases at J; junction bases unmatched: 4. The CDR3 sequence is 13 residues long. CDR3 nucleotide sequence: TGTGCCAGCAGCGGATACAGGGGCACTGAAGCTTTCTTT. It translates to CASSGYRGTEAFF.

The rearrangement joins TRBV29-1 to TRBJ1-1; unclear D gene. Germline loops: CDR1 SQVTM, CDR2 ANQGSEA. The CDR3 is made up of 11 amino acids. Trimming took 5 bases from V and 3 from J, leaving 7 bases between them. The CDR3 loop is CSVPTYTEAFF. CDR3 DNA sequence: TGCAGCGTTCCTACCTACACTGAAGCTTTCTTT.

This clone was observed once. The gene calls are TRBV6-6 and TRBJ1-2, with D possibly matching TRBD1 (5 bases). Germline values: CDR1 MNHNY, CDR2 SVGAGI (reference sequence). Trimming cost V 2 bases and J 4 bases, with 8 bases left between them. This CDR3 is built from 13 residues. CDR3 sequence: CASSYLDSYGYTF. Here the CDR3 DNA reads TGTGCCAGCAGTTACCTCGACAGCTATGGCTACACCTTC.